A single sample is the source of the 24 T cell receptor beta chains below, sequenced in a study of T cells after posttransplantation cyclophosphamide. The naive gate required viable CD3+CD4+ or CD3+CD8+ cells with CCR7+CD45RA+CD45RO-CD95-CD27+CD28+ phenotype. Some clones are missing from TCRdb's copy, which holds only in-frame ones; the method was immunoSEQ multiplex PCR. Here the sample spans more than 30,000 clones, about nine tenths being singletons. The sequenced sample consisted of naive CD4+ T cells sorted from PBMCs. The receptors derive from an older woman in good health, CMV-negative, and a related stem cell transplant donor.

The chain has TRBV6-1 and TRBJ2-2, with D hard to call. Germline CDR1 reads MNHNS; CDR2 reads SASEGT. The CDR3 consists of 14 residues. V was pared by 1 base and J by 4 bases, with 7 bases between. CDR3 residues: CASSEEPSTGELFF. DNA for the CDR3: TGTGCCAGCAGTGAAGAGCCTTCCACCGGGGAGCTGTTTTTT.

Here the CDR3 reads CASTTGGAYEQYF. In nucleotides, the CDR3 is TGTGCCAGCACCACTGGAGGGGCCTACGAGCAGTACTTC. The rearrangement links TRBV7-9 to TRBJ2-7, with D tentatively TRBD2 (6 bases). Germline CDR1 reads SEHNR; CDR2 reads FQNEAQ (reference sequence). Trimming took 7 bases from V and 2 from J, leaving 12 bases between them. The CDR3 is 13 amino acids.

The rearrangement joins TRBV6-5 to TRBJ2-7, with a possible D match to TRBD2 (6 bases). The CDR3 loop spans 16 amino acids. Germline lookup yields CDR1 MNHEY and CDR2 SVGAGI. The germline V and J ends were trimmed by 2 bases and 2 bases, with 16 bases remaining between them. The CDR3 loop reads CASSYARELAAYEQYF. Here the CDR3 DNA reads TGTGCCAGCAGTTACGCAAGGGAACTAGCTGCCTACGAGCAGTACTTC.

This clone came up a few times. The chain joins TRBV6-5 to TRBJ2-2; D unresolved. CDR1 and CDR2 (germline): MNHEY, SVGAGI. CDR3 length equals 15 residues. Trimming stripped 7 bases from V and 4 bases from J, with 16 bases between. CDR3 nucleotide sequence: TGTGCCAGCAATAAGTACGCCCCAGGCACCGGGGAGCTGTTTTTT. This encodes CASNKYAPGTGELFF.

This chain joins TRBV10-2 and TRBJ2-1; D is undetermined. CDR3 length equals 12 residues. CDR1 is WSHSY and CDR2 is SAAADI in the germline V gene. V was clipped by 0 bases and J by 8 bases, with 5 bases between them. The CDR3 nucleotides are TGCGCCAGCAGTGAGTCTCGGGATGAGCAGTTCTTC. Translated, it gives CASSESRDEQFF.

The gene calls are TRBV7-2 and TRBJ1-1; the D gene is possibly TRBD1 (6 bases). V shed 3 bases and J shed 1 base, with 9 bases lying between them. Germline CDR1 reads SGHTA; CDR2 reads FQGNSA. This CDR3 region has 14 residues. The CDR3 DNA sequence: TGTGCCAGCAGCTTTCAACAGGGGAACACTGAAGCTTTCTTT. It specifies CASSFQQGNTEAFF.

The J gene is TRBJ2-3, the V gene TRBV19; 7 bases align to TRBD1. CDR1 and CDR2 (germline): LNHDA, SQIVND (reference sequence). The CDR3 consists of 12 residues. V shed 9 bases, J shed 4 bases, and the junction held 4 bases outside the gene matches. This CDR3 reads CASNRGADTQYF. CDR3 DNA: TGTGCCAGCAACAGGGGAGCAGATACGCAGTATTTT.

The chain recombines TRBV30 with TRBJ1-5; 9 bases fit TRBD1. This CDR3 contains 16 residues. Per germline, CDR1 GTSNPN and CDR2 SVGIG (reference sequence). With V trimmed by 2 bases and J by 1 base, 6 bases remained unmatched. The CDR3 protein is CAWSQIGQGSNQPQHF. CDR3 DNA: TGTGCCTGGAGTCAGATAGGACAGGGGAGCAATCAGCCCCAGCATTTT.

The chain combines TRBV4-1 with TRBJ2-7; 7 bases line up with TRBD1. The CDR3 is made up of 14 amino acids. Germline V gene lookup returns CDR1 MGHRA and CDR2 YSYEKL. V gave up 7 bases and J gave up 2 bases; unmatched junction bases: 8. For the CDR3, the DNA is TGCGCCAGCACCTCACAGGGGCTGACCTACGAGCAGTACTTC. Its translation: CASTSQGLTYEQYF.

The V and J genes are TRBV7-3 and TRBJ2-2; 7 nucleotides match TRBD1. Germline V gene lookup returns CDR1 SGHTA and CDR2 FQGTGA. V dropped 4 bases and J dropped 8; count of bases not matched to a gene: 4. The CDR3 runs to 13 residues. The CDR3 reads CASSSRTGGELFF. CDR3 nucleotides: TGTGCCAGCAGCTCCAGGACAGGAGGGGAGCTGTTTTTT.

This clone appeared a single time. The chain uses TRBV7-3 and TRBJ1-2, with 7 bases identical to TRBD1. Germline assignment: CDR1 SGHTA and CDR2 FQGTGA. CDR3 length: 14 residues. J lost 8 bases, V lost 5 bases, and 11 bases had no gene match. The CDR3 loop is CASSLRQGSEGYTF. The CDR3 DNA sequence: TGTGCCAGCAGCCTAAGACAGGGTTCGGAGGGCTACACCTTC.

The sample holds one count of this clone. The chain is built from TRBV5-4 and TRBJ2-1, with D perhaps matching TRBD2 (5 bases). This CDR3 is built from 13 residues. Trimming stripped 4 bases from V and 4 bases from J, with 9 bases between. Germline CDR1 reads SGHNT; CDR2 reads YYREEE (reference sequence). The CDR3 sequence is CASSTDSYNEQFF. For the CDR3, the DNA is TGTGCCAGCAGCACGGACTCTTACAATGAGCAGTTCTTC.

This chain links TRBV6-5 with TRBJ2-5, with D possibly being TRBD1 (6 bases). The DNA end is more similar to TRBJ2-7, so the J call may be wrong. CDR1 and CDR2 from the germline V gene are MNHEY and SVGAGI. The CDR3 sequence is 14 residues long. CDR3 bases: TGTGCCAGCAGTTACTCCCCAGGGGCCTACGAGCAGTACTTC. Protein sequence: CASSYSPGAYEQYF.

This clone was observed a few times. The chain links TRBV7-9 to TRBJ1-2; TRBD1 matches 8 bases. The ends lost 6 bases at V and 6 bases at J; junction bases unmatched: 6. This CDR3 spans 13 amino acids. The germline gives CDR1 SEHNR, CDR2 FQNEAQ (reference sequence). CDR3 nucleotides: TGTGCCAGCAGTTGGACAGGGCTGGATGGCTACACCTTC. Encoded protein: CASSWTGLDGYTF.

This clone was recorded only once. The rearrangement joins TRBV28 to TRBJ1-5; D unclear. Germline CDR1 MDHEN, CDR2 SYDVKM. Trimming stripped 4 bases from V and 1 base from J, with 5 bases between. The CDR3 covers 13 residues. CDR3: CASSSGSNQPQHF. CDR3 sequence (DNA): TGTGCCAGCAGTTCGGGGAGCAATCAGCCCCAGCATTTT.

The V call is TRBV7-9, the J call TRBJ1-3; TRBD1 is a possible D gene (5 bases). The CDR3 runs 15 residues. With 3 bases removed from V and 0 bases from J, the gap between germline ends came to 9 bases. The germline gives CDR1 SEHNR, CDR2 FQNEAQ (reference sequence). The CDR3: CASSFTGNSGNTIYF. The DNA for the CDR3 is TGTGCCAGCAGCTTTACAGGCAACTCTGGAAACACCATATATTTT.

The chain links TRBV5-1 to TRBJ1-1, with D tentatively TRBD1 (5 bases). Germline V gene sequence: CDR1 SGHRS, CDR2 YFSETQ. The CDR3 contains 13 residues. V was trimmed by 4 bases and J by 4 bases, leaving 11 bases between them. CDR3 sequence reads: CASSQQESTEAFF. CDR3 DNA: TGCGCCAGCAGCCAACAGGAAAGCACTGAAGCTTTCTTT.

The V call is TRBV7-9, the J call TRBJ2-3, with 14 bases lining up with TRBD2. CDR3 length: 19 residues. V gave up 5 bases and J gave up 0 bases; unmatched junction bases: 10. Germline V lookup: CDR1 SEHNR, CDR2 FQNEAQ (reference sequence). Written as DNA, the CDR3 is TGTGCCAGCAGCCAAATAGGGACTAGCGGGGGCACTAGCACAGATACGCAGTATTTT. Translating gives CASSQIGTSGGTSTDTQYF. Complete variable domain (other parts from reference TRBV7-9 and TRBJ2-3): DTGVSQNPRHKITKRGQNVTFRCDPISEHNRLYWYRQTLGQGPEFLTYFQNEAQLEKSRLLSDRFSAERPKGSFSTLEIQRTEQGDSAMYLCASSQIGTSGGTSTDTQYFGPGTRLTVL.

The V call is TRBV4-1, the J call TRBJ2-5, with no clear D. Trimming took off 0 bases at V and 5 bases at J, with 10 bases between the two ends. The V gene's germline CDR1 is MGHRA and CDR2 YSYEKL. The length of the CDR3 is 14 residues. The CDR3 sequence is CASSQDPWAETQYF. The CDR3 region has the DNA TGCGCCAGCAGCCAAGATCCGTGGGCGGAGACCCAGTACTTC.

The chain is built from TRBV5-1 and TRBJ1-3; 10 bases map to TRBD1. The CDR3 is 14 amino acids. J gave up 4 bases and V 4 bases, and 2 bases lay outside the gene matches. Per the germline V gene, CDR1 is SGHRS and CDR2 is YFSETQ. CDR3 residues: CASSGTGDGNTIYF. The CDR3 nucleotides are TGCGCCAGCAGCGGGACAGGGGACGGAAACACCATATATTTT.

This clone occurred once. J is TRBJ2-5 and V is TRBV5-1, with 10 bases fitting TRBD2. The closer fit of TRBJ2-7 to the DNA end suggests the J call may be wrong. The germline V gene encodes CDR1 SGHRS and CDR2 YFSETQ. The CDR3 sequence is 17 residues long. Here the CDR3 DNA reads TGCGCCAGCAGCTTGGAGCGACTAGCGGGCAGCATCTACGAGCAGTACTTC. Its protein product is CASSLERLAGSIYEQYF.

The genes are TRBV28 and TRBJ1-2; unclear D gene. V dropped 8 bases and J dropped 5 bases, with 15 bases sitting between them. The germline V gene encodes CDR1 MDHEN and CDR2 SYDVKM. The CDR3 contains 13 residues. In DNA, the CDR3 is TGTGCCAGCGTTGCTGGCGTCAGGTATGGCTACACCTTC. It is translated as CASVAGVRYGYTF.

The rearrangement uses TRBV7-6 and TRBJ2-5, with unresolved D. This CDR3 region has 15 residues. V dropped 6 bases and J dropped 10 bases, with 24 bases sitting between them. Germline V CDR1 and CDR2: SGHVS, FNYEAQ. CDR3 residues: CASRRDLDVVNYQYF. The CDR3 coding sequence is TGTGCCAGCAGGCGAGATCTAGACGTAGTTAATTACCAGTACTTC. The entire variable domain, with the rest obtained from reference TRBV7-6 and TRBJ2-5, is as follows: GAGVSQSPRYKVTKRGQDVALRCDPISGHVSLYWYRQALGQGPEFLTYFNYEAQQDKSGLPNDRFSAERPEGSISTLTIQRTEQRDSAMYRCASRRDLDVVNYQYFGPGTRLLVL.

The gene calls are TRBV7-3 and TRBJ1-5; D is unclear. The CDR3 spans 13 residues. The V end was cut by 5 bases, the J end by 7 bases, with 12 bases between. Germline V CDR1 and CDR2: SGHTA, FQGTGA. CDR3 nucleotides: TGTGCCAGCAGCCCTAGCCAAGGACAGCCCCAGCATTTT. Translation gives CASSPSQGQPQHF.